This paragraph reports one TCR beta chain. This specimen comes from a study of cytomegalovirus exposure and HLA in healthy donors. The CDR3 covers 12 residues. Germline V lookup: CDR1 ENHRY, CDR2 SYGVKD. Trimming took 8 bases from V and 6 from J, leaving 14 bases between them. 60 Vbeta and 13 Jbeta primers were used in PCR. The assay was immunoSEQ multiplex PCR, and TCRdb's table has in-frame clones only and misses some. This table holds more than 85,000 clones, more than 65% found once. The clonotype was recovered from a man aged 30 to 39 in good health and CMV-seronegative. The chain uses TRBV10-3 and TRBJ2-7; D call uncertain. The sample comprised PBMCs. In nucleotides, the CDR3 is TGTGCCATCGGCGGCGGCGTGCCCGAGCAGTACTTC. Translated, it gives CAIGGGVPEQYF.